The entry below gives a single TCR beta chain sequence along with its context. This clone's antigen is unknown. The input lacks base qualities; no much larger clone sits a single base away. Libraries came from 5' RACE. The instrument was an Illumina HiSeq 2500. The second PCR ran for about 6 to 12 cycles and used a J-beta primer mix along with a sample-barcoded 5' primer. Each TCR beta cDNA molecule received a unique molecular identifier from a template-switch 5' adaptor carrying 12 random nucleotides. Each sample yielded at least 2.5 million CDR3-containing paired-end reads. The Mint cDNA synthesis kit, primed by a TRBC-specific oligonucleotide, was used to synthesize first-strand cDNA from all RNA. After uracil-DNA glycosylase treatment, a first 18-cycle PCR used universal primers M1SS and BC2_uni_R on all cDNA. In the authors' own workflow: For normalization, 1 million high-quality reads, each with a distinct molecular identifier, were randomly selected from each sample. Instead of being binned into consensus sequences, reads with shared molecular identifiers were discarded. MiTCR, set to a Q25 quality threshold and the strictest error-elimination algorithm, was used for CDR3 identification, clonotype clustering and error correction. A nonparametric unseen species model with Euler transformation was used to estimate a lower bound on total TCR beta diversity. TCRdb trimmed the raw reads at Q25, called clones with MiXCR and kept productive beta chains. Identical CDR3 protein sequences are pooled into one entry, listed with their most common genes and DNA. TCRdb assigned the V and J calls; the authors' analysis was not used. The table for this sample lists some 700,000 distinct CDR3 sequences; roughly 20% of them were counted only once. Together, the top ten hold roughly a fifth of the sample.

Germline trimming: 3 bases from V, 5 bases from J; junction bases outside gene matches: 8. In the germline V gene, CDR1 corresponds to SGHTA and CDR2 to FQGNSA. The CDR3 starts with the cysteine, ends with the phenylalanine, and has 15 residues. Just the 45-base CDR3 DNA is kept, in frame starting at base 1. This sample is part of a study of blood T cells in healthy people across ages (dated by TCRdb to the mid-2010s). Turning to the overall study: In model experiments, template switching captured about one uniquely barcoded TCR beta cDNA molecule for every two T cells. Donors of different ages were randomly distributed across sequencing lanes to avoid experimental bias. Donors were grouped into four age groups: young (average approximately 16 years), middle-aged (around 39), aged (roughly 62) and long-lived (around 80). To track age-related changes in TCR beta repertoire diversity, the study relied on deep sequencing normalized with unique cDNA molecular identifiers. For two donors (one aged 18 to 30 and one aged 80 or older), the study analyzed two additional independent replicas of 1 million unique cDNA reads from the same blood draw.

General conclusions and limits of the study: There was a strong correlation between observed TCR beta diversity and the percentage of naive T cells measured by flow cytometry. Compared with the aged group, the long-lived group had more naive CD4+ T cells, fewer expanded clones and increased TCR diversity, suggesting age selection. As age increased, observed TCR beta diversity per million T cells dropped in a roughly linear way, and a significant reduction was already evident by age about 40. Estimates of total diversity based on one million sequenced T cells were regarded as lower bounds and as underestimates. Conclusive comparison of naive and antigen-experienced compartments was prevented by the profiling of bulk unsorted PBMCs. Because the CMV infection status of the donors was unknown, age-related changes in expanded clonotypes may potentially have been confounded.

The 39 donors, aged 6 to 90 years, were systemically healthy Caucasian individuals from Russia. Approximately 10 milliliters of peripheral blood were collected from each donor into EDTA-treated Vacutainer tubes. PBMCs were isolated by Ficoll-Paque density-gradient centrifugation, with at least 7 million obtained per sample. Trizol reagent was used to extract total RNA from the PBMCs, yielding at least 6 micrograms per sample. For every donor, an aliquot of PBMCs went through flow cytometry to measure the percentages of naive CD45RAhigh/CD27high T cells. What was sequenced was blood. The chain is assembled from TRBV7-2 and TRBJ1-1, with 8 junctional bases fitting TRBD1. The sequence derives from a man aged 65 to 85 in good health. The CDR3 reads CASSFLDRGDTEAFF. The bases are TGTGCCAGCAGCTTCCTCGACAGGGGCGATACTGAAGCTTTCTTT.